The present TCR beta chain was sequenced within a study of shared clonotypes between healthy human individuals. Turning to the study itself: Three CD4 naive, three CD4 memory, two CD8 naive and one CD8 memory plate were used per donor. General study points: It was observed that 5% to 6.5% of naive CD4 clonotypes were shared across a few donors. As a rule, naive subsets had a larger estimated richness than memory subsets.

Replicate sorted-subset PCRs were loaded with around 210 ng DNA, about 31,000 T cell genomes. Libraries were prepared by immunoSEQ multiplex PCR; TCRdb keeps only in-frame clonotypes and omits some of them. The data show 1.5 million to 2.5 million clones, approximately 94% seen once. The CDR3 extends over 16 amino acids. The trim removed 3 bases at V and 7 bases at J, leaving 12 bases unmatched. Per the germline V gene, CDR1 is SGHVS and CDR2 is FNYEAQ. Naive CD8 cells comprised CD45RO-negative, CCR7-positively selected cells, excluding terminally differentiated effector memory CD45RA+ cells. About this clone: The antigen is not known.

The chain combines TRBV7-6 with TRBJ2-5; TRBD2 matches 9 bases. This clonotype was obtained from a man aged 18-30 years in good health. The sequencing sample was made of naive CD8+ T cells sorted from blood. The CDR3 region is CASSLGSSGIPGTQYF. Here the CDR3 DNA reads TGTGCCAGCAGCTTGGGATCTAGCGGGATTCCCGGGACCCAGTACTTC. The variable domain in full, with the rest retrieved from reference TRBV7-6 and TRBJ2-5, is GAGVSQSPRYKVTKRGQDVALRCDPISGHVSLYWYRQALGQGPEFLTYFNYEAQQDKSGLPNDRFSAERPEGSISTLTIQRTEQRDSAMYRCASSLGSSGIPGTQYFGPGTRLLVL.